Listed below are T cell receptor beta chains from one sample, sequenced in a study of cytomegalovirus exposure and HLA in healthy donors. Using immunoSEQ multiplex PCR, the repertoire was profiled, and TCRdb retains in-frame clones only, with some absent. The table shows about 200,000 clones, with around 77% occurring only once. The sample taken for sequencing was PBMCs. These receptors all stem from a woman in her thirties in good health and CMV-seronegative. Each CDR3 is given with its conserved first and last residue. Fields, in order: D gene, clone size, V gene, J gene, CDR3 DNA, CDR3 protein. A D gene is named only where the DNA matches it firmly. Clone size is shown for a subset of rows, as once, few, many or a class of expanded clone.

>TRBD1|.|TRBV5-1|TRBJ2-1
TGCGCCAGCAGCCCAAGGACAGGGAGCTACAATGAGCAGTTCTTC
CASSPRTGSYNEQFF
>.|few|TRBV5-1|TRBJ1-2
TGCGCCAGCAGCCCGGAGGGGTCCTATGGCTACACCTTC
CASSPEGSYGYTF
>TRBD1|.|TRBV18|TRBJ1-1
TGTGCCAGCTCTGGACAGGGGACTAACACTGAAGCTTTCTTT
CASSGQGTNTEAFF
>.|once|TRBV7-9|TRBJ1-5
TGTTCCAGCAGCTCCCACATTCAGCCCCAGCATTTT
CSSSSHIQPQHF
>TRBD2|.|TRBV4-1|TRBJ2-7
TGCGCCAGCAGCCAAGATTGGGCGGGAGGGCACAACGAGCAGTACTTC
CASSQDWAGGHNEQYF
>TRBD2|.|TRBV4-1|TRBJ2-3
TGCGCCAGCAGCCCCCTCGAACTAGCGGGGACGGATACGCAGTATTTT
CASSPLELAGTDTQYF
>TRBD1|.|TRBV10-3|TRBJ2-2
TGTGCCATCAGCTCCGGGACAGGGGAAACCGGGGAGCTGTTTTTT
CAISSGTGETGELFF
>.|once|TRBV10-3|TRBJ2-7
TGTGCCATCAGTCGACGAGGGAAGGAAGACGAGCAGTACTTC
CAISRRGKEDEQYF
>.|.|TRBV5-1|TRBJ2-5
TGCGCCAGCAGCTTGGGGGGCGGGACGTACCAAGAGACCCAGTACTTC
CASSLGGGTYQETQYF
>TRBD2|few|TRBV4-2|TRBJ2-1
TGTGCCAGCAGCCAAGGGCCGGGACTAGCGATGTTCTTC
CASSQGPGLAMFF
>TRBD2|.|TRBV15|TRBJ2-3
TGTGCCACCAGCAGAGATGGGAGTAGCGGGAGAACAGATACGCAGTATTTT
CATSRDGSSGRTDTQYF
>.|.|TRBV2|TRBJ1-5
TGTGCCAGCGCGAGAGTCGATCAGCCCCAGCATTTT
CASARVDQPQHF